The TCR beta chain described here comes from a study of CD8 T cells in ankylosing spondylitis. General study findings and limits: Relatively rare in peripheral blood, disease-linked clones were also CD8+. What appeared characteristic of ankylosing spondylitis blood was a TCR beta motif of fewer than ten highly homologous variants.

TCRdb recomputed calls from the 5' RACE reads with MiXCR, one row per CDR3 protein. The data contain 470,000 or so distinct CDR3 sequences, 25% to 30% of them seen just once; the ten biggest clones take up about 0.92%. This clonotype was found a few times. Its cognate antigen is unknown. The CDR3 has 13 amino acids. Per the germline V gene, CDR1 is DFQATT and CDR2 is SNEGSKA (reference sequence). The germline V and J ends were trimmed by 1 base and 3 bases, with 7 bases remaining between them. J is TRBJ1-3 and V is TRBV20-1; D remains ambiguous. This clonotype was sampled from a male donor with ankylosing spondylitis. The material sequenced was blood, either unsorted or a sorted T cell fraction (not recorded which). The CDR3 DNA reads as TGCAGTGCTAGAGGACCGCTTGGAAACACCATATATTTT. The encoded protein is CSARGPLGNTIYF.